The present T cell receptor (beta chain) was sequenced within a study of cytomegalovirus exposure and HLA in healthy donors. A multiplex PCR was run with 60 Vbeta primers and 13 Jbeta primers. Produced via immunoSEQ multiplex PCR; TCRdb's table is partial and in-frame only. This sample has some 250,000 clones, with around 81% found just once. V lost 6 bases and J lost 2; bases outside the gene matches: 5. The CDR3 totals 15 residues. Germline V gene data show CDR1 as MDHEN and CDR2 as SYDVKM. This chain links TRBV28 with TRBJ2-7; 12 positions agree with TRBD2. Material: PBMCs. The clonotype originates from a woman aged 55-75 years in good health and CMV-seropositive. The CDR3 is CASRGTSGQTYEQYF. The CDR3 DNA follows: TGTGCCAGCAGGGGGACTAGCGGGCAGACCTACGAGCAGTACTTC.